This T cell receptor (beta chain) derives from a study of T-cell memory formation after mild COVID-19. Turning to the study itself: TCR clusters largely stayed donor specific.

TCRdb redid the calling of the 5' RACE reads with MiXCR, one entry per CDR3 protein. The sample yields about 260,000 distinct CDR3 sequences, around 15% seen once. A note on this clonotype: Antigen: not known.

Study results and caveats: The main location of contracting CD4+ clones was CM and EM, and that of contracting CD8+ clones was EMRA. Proof of SARS-CoV-2 specificity was absent for the second-wave clones that crested on day 37. Several responding clones turned up in pre-infection memory, indicating that cross-reactive memory may have taken part.

The CDR3 runs 15 residues. Germline CDR1 reads SGHRS; CDR2 reads YFSETQ. The V and J ends lost 7 bases and 3 bases, in that order; junction bases with no gene match: 6. This TCR was recovered from a man aged 18 to 29 who had mild COVID-19 (a few samples of this study predate the infection). Cell type and time point are not known. Sequencing used PBMCs or a T cell subset sorted from them (not recorded which). The chain joins TRBV5-1 to TRBJ2-1, with 11 bases matching TRBD1. CDR3 bases: TGCGCCAGCGGTTCCGGGACAGGGGGCTACAATGAGCAGTTCTTC. Its translation is CASGSGTGGYNEQFF.